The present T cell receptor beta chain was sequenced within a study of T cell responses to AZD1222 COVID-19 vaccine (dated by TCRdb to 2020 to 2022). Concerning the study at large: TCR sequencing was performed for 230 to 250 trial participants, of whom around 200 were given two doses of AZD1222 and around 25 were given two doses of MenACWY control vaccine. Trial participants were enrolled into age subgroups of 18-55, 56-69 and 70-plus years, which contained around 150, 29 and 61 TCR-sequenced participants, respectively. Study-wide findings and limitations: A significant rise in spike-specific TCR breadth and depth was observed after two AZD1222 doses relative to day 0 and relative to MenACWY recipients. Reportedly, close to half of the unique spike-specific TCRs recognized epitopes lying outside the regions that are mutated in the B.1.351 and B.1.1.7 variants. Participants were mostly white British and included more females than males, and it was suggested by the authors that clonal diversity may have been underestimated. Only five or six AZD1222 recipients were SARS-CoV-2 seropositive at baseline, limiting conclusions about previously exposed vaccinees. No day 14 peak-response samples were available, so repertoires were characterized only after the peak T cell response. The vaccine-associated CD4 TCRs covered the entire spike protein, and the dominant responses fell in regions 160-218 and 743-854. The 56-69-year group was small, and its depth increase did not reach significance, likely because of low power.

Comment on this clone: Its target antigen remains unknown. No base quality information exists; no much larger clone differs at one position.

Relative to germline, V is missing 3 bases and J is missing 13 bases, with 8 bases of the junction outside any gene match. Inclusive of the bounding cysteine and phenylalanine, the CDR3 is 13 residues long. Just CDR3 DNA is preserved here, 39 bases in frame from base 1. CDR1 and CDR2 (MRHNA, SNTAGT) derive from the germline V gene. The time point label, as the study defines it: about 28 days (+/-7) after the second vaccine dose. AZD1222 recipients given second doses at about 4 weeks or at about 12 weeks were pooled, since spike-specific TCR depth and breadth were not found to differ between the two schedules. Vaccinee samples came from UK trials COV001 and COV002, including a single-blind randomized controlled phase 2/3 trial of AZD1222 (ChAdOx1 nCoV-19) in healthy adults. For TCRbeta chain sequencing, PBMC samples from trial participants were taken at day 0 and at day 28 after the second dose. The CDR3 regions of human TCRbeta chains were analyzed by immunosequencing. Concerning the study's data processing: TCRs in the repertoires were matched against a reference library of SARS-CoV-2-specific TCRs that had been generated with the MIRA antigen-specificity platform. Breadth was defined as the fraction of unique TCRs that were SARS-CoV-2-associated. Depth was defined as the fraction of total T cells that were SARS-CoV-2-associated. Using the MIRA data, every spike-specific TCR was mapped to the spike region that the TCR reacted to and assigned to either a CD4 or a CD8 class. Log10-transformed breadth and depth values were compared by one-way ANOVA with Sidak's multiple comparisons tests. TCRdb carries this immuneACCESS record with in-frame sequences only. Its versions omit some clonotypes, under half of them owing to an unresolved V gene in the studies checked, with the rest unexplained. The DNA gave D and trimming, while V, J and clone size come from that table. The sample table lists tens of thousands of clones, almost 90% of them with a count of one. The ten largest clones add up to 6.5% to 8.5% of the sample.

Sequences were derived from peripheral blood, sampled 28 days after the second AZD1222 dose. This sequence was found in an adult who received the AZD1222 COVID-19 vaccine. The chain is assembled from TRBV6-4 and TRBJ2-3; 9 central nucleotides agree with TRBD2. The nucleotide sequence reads TGTGCCAGCAGTGATCTAGCGGGAACCTGGAAGTATTTT. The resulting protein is CASSDLAGTWKYF.